One TCR beta chain is described in this entry. The germline V gene encodes CDR1 MNHNY and CDR2 SVGAGI (reference sequence). CDR3 length equals 14 residues. Unmatched junction bases numbered 0, after V lost 0 bases and J lost 4 bases. It was with a sample-barcoded 5' primer and a J-beta primer mix that a second PCR of roughly 6 to 11 cycles was run. TCRdb recomputed calls from the 5' RACE reads with MiXCR, one row per CDR3 protein. Here the sample spans some 640,000 distinct CDR3 sequences, 45% to 50% being singletons. These data are taken from a study of blood T cells in healthy people across ages. J is TRBJ2-3 and V is TRBV6-6; 8 positions match TRBD2. Specimen: blood. The TCR originated in a woman aged 60-75 years in good health. The CDR3 sequence is CASSYSSGADTQYF. The DNA for the CDR3 is TGTGCCAGCAGTTACTCTAGCGGGGCAGATACGCAGTATTTT.